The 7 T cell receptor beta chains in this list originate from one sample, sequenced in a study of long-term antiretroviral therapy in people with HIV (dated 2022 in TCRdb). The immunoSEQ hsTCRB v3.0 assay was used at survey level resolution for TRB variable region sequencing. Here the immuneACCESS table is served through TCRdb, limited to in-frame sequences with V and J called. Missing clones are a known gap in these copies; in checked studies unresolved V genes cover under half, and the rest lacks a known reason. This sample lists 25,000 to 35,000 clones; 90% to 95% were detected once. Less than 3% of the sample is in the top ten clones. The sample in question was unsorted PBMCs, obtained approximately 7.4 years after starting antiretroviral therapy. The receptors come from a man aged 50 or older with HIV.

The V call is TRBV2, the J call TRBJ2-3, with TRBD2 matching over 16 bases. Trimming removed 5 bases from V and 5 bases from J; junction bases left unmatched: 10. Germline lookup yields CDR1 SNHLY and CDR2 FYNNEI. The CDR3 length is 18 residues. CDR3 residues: CASSISGLAGGRGDTQYF. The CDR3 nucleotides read TGTGCCAGCAGTATTTCGGGACTAGCGGGGGGGCGTGGAGATACGCAGTATTTT.

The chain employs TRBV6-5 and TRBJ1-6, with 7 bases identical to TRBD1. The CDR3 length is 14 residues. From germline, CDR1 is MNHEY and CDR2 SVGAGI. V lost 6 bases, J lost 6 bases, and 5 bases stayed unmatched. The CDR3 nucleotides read TGTGCCAGCAGAAGGACAGGACGTAATTCACCCCTCCACTTT. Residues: CASRRTGRNSPLHF.

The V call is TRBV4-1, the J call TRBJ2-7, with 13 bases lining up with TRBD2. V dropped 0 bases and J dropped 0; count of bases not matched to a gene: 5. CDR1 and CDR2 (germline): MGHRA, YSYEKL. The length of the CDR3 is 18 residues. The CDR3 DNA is TGCGCCAGCAGCCAAGAGACTAGCGGGGGGCTTAACTCCTACGAGCAGTACTTC. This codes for CASSQETSGGLNSYEQYF.

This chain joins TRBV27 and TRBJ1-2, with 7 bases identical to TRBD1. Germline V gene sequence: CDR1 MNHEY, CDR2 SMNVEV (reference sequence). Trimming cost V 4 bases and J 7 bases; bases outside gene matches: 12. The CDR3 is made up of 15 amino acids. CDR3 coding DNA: TGTGCCAGCAGTTCCATACACAGGGGACTGGCTGGCTACACCTTC. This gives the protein CASSSIHRGLAGYTF.

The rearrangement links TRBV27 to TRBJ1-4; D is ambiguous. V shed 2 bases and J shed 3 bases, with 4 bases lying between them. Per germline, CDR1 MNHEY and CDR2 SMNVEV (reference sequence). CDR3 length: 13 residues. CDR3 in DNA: TGTGCCAGCAGTTTAACAGCTAATGAAAAACTGTTTTTT. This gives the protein CASSLTANEKLFF. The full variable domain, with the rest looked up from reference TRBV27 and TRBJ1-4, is EAQVTQNPRYLITVTGKKLTVTCSQNMNHEYMSWYRQDPGLGLRQIYYSMNVEVTDKGDVPEGYKVSRKEKRNFPLILESPSPNQTSLYFCASSLTANEKLFFGSGTQLSVL.

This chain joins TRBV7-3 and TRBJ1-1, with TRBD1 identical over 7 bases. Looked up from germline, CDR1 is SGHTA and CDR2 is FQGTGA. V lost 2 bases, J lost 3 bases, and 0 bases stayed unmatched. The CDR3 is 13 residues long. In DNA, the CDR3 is TGTGCCAGCAGCTTACAGGGGGACACTGAAGCTTTCTTT. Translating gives CASSLQGDTEAFF.

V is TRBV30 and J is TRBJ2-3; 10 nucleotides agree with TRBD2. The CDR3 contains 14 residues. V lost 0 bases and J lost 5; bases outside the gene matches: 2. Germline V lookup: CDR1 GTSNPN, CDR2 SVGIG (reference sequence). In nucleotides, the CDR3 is TGTGCCTGGAGTGTAGGACTAGCGGTAGATACGCAGTATTTT. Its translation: CAWSVGLAVDTQYF.